This T cell receptor beta chain was identified in a study of T cell responses to AZD1222 COVID-19 vaccine. Study-level results: Nearly half of spike-specific TCRs reportedly target variant regions that are unmutated in the B.1.351 and B.1.1.7 variants.

Libraries were prepared by immunoSEQ multiplex PCR; TCRdb keeps only in-frame clonotypes and omits some of them. The sample shows around 99,000 clones, roughly 92% of them seen only once. CDR3 size: 15 residues. Germline V gene sequence: CDR1 MRHNA, CDR2 SNTAGT. The V end lost 5 bases, the J end lost 3 bases, and 16 bases lay between the germline ends. This clone was seen once. Its antigen is still unknown. The material was peripheral blood, obtained on day 0 of AZD1222 vaccination. The genes are TRBV6-4 and TRBJ1-2; no firm D call. This sequence originates from an adult in good health. The CDR3 protein is CASSTRAERDYGYTF. The CDR3 DNA follows: TGTGCCAGCAGTACCCGGGCAGAACGGGACTATGGCTACACCTTC.